These 16 T cell receptor beta chains were sequenced from one sample in a study of cytomegalovirus exposure and HLA in healthy donors. With 60 Vbeta and 13 Jbeta primers, the PCR was carried out. Sequencing was performed with immunoSEQ multiplex PCR; in TCRdb, only in-frame clones are kept and a portion is missing. This table holds 160,000 or so clones. The sample comprised PBMCs. Receptors originate from a man aged 30 to 45 in good health and CMV-seronegative.

This rearrangement joins TRBV6-5 to TRBJ2-7; 7 nucleotides line up with TRBD1. Germline CDR1 reads MNHEY; CDR2 reads SVGAGI. V shed 2 bases and J 4 bases; nucleotides not matched to a gene: 8. CDR3 length equals 15 residues. CDR3 DNA sequence: TGTGCCAGCAGTTACCATTCACCCAGGGGGTACGAGCAGTACTTC. Translating it yields CASSYHSPRGYEQYF.

The V and J genes are TRBV27 and TRBJ2-1; 9 bases agree with TRBD2. The CDR3 has 17 residues. The germline gives CDR1 MNHEY, CDR2 SMNVEV (reference sequence). The V gene end was trimmed by 2 bases and the J gene end by 6 bases; junction bases not matched to a gene: 11. The CDR3 DNA is TGTGCCAGCAGTTTAGGGCTAGCGGGAATCTCATCCAATGAGCAGTTCTTC. It encodes CASSLGLAGISSNEQFF.

The chain employs TRBV7-7 and TRBJ2-7, with D perhaps matching TRBD2 (5 bases). The CDR3 has 13 amino acids. Trimming left V 5 bases short and J 3 bases short, with 11 bases between. CDR1 is SSHAT, CDR2 FNYEAQ, per germline (reference sequence). DNA of the CDR3: TGTGCCAGCAGCCTCTCTCGGGACTACGAGCAGTACTTC. Protein product: CASSLSRDYEQYF.

V is TRBV7-7 and J is TRBJ2-7, with D possibly matching TRBD1 (5 bases). There are 14 residues in the CDR3. V was shortened by 5 bases and J by 2 bases, with 13 bases between the two germline ends. CDR1 is SSHAT, CDR2 FNYEAQ, per germline (reference sequence). This chain's CDR3 is CASSPLDTAYEQYF. The CDR3 DNA reads as TGTGCCAGCAGCCCTCTGGACACGGCCTACGAGCAGTACTTC.

V and J are TRBV7-3 and TRBJ2-3, with 7 bases matching TRBD2. The CDR3 is 14 amino acids. Trimming cost V 4 bases and J 8 bases; bases outside gene matches: 9. Germline lookup yields CDR1 SGHTA and CDR2 FQGTGA. The CDR3 loop is CASSSQEGGGTQYF. In nucleotides, the CDR3 is TGTGCCAGCAGCTCACAAGAAGGCGGGGGTACGCAGTATTTT.

The chain recombines TRBV13 with TRBJ2-1; 8 nucleotides line up with TRBD2. This CDR3 comprises 15 residues. Germline-derived CDR1 and CDR2 are PRHDT and FYEKMQ (reference sequence). The junction had 12 bases not matched to a gene; V was cut back by 5 bases and J by 9 bases. CDR3 loop: CASSTGTSYFSEQFF. CDR3 bases: TGTGCCAGCAGCACCGGGACTAGTTACTTTTCTGAGCAGTTCTTC.

The chain has TRBV6-4 and TRBJ1-2, with D possibly being TRBD1 (5 bases). V was cut by 2 bases and J by 3 bases, with 16 bases left in between. This CDR3 is built from 16 residues. Germline-derived CDR1 and CDR2 are MRHNA and SNTAGT. The CDR3 nucleotides are TGTGCCAGCAGTGACACAACGGGCAGGGTCGACTATGGCTACACCTTC. This sequence encodes CASSDTTGRVDYGYTF.

This CDR3 reads CASSETGGKNTEAFF. CDR3 DNA sequence: TGTGCCAGCAGTGAAACAGGGGGCAAAAACACTGAAGCTTTCTTT. V and J are TRBV6-1 and TRBJ1-1, with 9 bases identical to TRBD1. V lost 2 bases and J lost 2; bases outside the gene matches: 3. Germline CDR1 is MNHNS and CDR2 is SASEGT. This CDR3 spans 15 amino acids.

The chain couples TRBV5-6 to TRBJ1-2; possible D gene TRBD1, 5 bases. V dropped 5 bases and J dropped 4 bases, with 18 bases sitting between them. This CDR3 is 15 amino acids long. Per the germline V gene, CDR1 is SGHDT and CDR2 is YYEEEE. CDR3 sequence reads: CASSPLSQGPYGYTF. The DNA of the CDR3 is TGTGCCAGCAGTCCTCTCTCCCAGGGTCCCTATGGCTACACCTTC.

This sequence joins TRBV18 and TRBJ1-2, with unresolved D. This CDR3 spans 15 amino acids. CDR1 and CDR2 (germline): KGHSH, LQKENI. V lost 0 bases and J lost 4, with 12 bases in between. CDR3 sequence (DNA): TGTGCCAGCTCACCACCCGGACCCGCGGGCTATGGCTACACCTTC. It codes for CASSPPGPAGYGYTF.

The chain recombines TRBV4-1 with TRBJ2-7, with 7 bases that match TRBD1. Looked up from germline, CDR1 is MGHRA and CDR2 is YSYEKL. The CDR3 spans 14 residues. V was clipped by 9 bases and J by 0 bases; unmatched bases: 8. Written as DNA, the CDR3 is TGCGCCAGTTCTGAACAGGGGACCTCCTACGAGCAGTACTTC. Amino acid sequence: CASSEQGTSYEQYF.

This chain joins TRBV6-1 and TRBJ2-5, with TRBD1 as a possible D gene (5 bases). The V gene lost 4 bases and the J gene lost 1 base, with 10 bases spanning the gap. Germline lookup yields CDR1 MNHNS and CDR2 SASEGT. The CDR3 totals 14 residues. The CDR3: CASSVTGFQETQYF. CDR3 coding DNA: TGTGCCAGCAGTGTTACAGGATTCCAAGAGACCCAGTACTTC.

The genes are TRBV5-1 and TRBJ1-2; D gene ambiguous. Germline lookup yields CDR1 SGHRS and CDR2 YFSETQ. The CDR3 spans 16 residues. The germline V and J ends were trimmed by 1 base and 1 base, with 14 bases remaining between them. CDR3 loop: CASSLSLRRDNYGYTF. The CDR3 DNA sequence: TGCGCCAGCAGCTTGAGTTTACGACGGGATAACTATGGCTACACCTTC.

The rearrangement uses TRBV28 and TRBJ1-4; 7 bases align to TRBD1. The ends lost 5 bases at V and 7 bases at J; junction bases unmatched: 7. Per the germline V gene, CDR1 is MDHEN and CDR2 is SYDVKM. This CDR3 is 14 amino acids long. CDR3 DNA sequence: TGTGCCAGCAGTCAGACAGGGCTTTCTGAAAAACTGTTTTTT. Translation gives CASSQTGLSEKLFF.

The chain recombines TRBV7-2 with TRBJ2-3; D gene unclear. CDR3 length equals 14 residues. CDR1 and CDR2 from the germline V gene are SGHTA and FQGNSA. Trimming cost V 0 bases and J 8 bases, with 12 bases left between them. The CDR3 nucleotides are TGTGCCAGCAGCTTAGCACTCCTAGGCGGTACGCAGTATTTT. The encoded protein is CASSLALLGGTQYF. Using reference TRBV7-2 and TRBJ2-3 for the parts outside the CDR3, the full variable domain is GAGVSQSPSNKVTEKGKDVELRCDPISGHTALYWYRQSLGQGLEFLIYFQGNSAPDKSGLPSDRFSAERTGGSVSTLTIQRTQQEDSAVYLCASSLALLGGTQYFGPGTRLTVL.

V is TRBV10-3 and J is TRBJ1-2; TRBD1 aligns across 11 bases. CDR3 length: 15 residues. With 2 bases clipped from V and 6 bases from J, the junction kept 5 bases outside the gene matches. Germline V gene sequence: CDR1 ENHRY, CDR2 SYGVKD. The DNA for the CDR3 is TGTGCCATCAGTGAGCTGGACAGGGGGCAGGATGGCTACACCTTC. Translating it yields CAISELDRGQDGYTF.